This is a list of T cell receptor beta chains from one sample in a study of blood T cell repertoires in COVID-19. Some clones are missing from TCRdb's copy, which holds only in-frame ones; the method was immunoSEQ multiplex PCR. Among around 220,000 clones listed, roughly 76% were seen once. The sample taken for sequencing was peripheral blood. The receptor source for this set is a human donor in a cohort sampled during active COVID-19. The CDR3 runs from the conserved cysteine through the conserved F or W. Each record gives: V gene, clone size, D gene, J gene, CDR3 protein, CDR3 DNA. A D gene is named only where the DNA matches it firmly. Expanded clones get a size class; other rows say once, few or many, or leave the size out.

TRBV18	-	TRBD1	TRBJ1-5	CASSPQGTARNQPQHF	TGTGCCAGCTCACCACAGGGGACAGCCAGGAATCAGCCCCAGCATTTT
TRBV7-9	-	-	TRBJ1-4	CASSFLQGVTNEKLFF	TGTGCCAGCAGCTTTTTACAGGGAGTAACTAATGAAAAACTGTTTTTT
TRBV30	-	-	TRBJ2-7	CAWSRGSYEQYF	TGTGCCTGGTCCAGGGGTTCCTACGAGCAGTACTTC
TRBV18	-	-	TRBJ2-5	CASSPPTRNRETQYF	TGTGCCAGCTCACCACCGACTAGGAATCGGGAGACCCAGTACTTC
TRBV5-6	-	TRBD2	TRBJ2-7	CASSLRGVLTYEQYF	TGTGCCAGCAGCTTGCGGGGGGTTCTTACCTACGAGCAGTACTTC
TRBV7-9	few	-	TRBJ1-2	CASSPGGVLYGYTF	TGTGCCAGCAGCCCTGGTGGAGTACTCTATGGCTACACCTTC
TRBV7-2	-	TRBD2	TRBJ2-7	CASSLASSGAFYEQYF	TGTGCCAGCAGCTTAGCTTCTAGCGGGGCATTCTACGAGCAGTACTTC
TRBV7-6	-	-	TRBJ1-1	CASSPRRGNTEAFF	TGTGCCAGCAGCCCCCGCAGGGGGAACACTGAAGCTTTCTTT
TRBV6-2/TRBV6-3	-	-	TRBJ1-1	CASSYKGMNTEAFF	TGTGCCAGCAGTTACAAGGGGATGAACACTGAAGCTTTCTTT
TRBV4-3	-	TRBD1	TRBJ2-1	CASSQGTGGIDEQFF	TGCGCCAGCAGCCAAGGGACAGGGGGTATTGATGAGCAGTTCTTC
TRBV5-4	-	TRBD1	TRBJ1-4	CASSLAKGAGTNEKLFF	TGTGCCAGCAGCTTGGCCAAGGGGGCAGGGACTAATGAAAAACTGTTTTTT
TRBV28	-	-	TRBJ1-5	CASSSPAGSNQPQHF	TGTGCCAGCAGTTCCCCGGCAGGCAGCAATCAGCCCCAGCATTTT
TRBV6-5	-	TRBD2	TRBJ2-7	CASRLTRGGRNEQYF	TGTGCCAGCAGATTGACTCGGGGGGGGAGGAACGAGCAGTACTTC
TRBV7-2	-	TRBD2	TRBJ2-1	CASSFNGRAYNEQFF	TGTGCCAGCAGCTTCAACGGGAGGGCGTACAATGAGCAGTTCTTC
TRBV7-2	-	TRBD2	TRBJ2-5	CASSLGLAGSQETQYF	TGTGCCAGCAGCCTCGGACTAGCGGGAAGCCAAGAGACCCAGTACTTC
TRBV6-5	-	-	TRBJ2-7	CASRQQQTYEQYF	TGTGCCAGCAGACAGCAGCAGACCTACGAGCAGTACTTC
TRBV19	once	TRBD1	TRBJ2-7	CASSIPGQGEQYF	TGTGCCAGTAGTATCCCGGGACAGGGCGAGCAGTACTTC
TRBV5-1	-	-	TRBJ1-1	CASSLAPGLSTEAFF	TGCGCCAGCAGCCTAGCTCCGGGTCTCTCCACTGAAGCTTTCTTT
TRBV15	-	-	TRBJ2-2	CATSTPNTGELFF	TGTGCCACCAGCACTCCGAACACCGGGGAGCTGTTTTTT
TRBV7-2	-	TRBD1	TRBJ2-6	CASSLGFQGASGANVLTF	TGTGCCAGCAGCTTAGGCTTCCAGGGGGCTAGTGGGGCCAACGTCCTGACTTTC
TRBV7-2	-	-	TRBJ2-3	CASSLDLGGLADTQYF	TGTGCCAGCAGCTTAGACCTCGGTGGGCTGGCAGATACGCAGTATTTT
TRBV5-1	once	-	TRBJ1-4	CASTSGTNEKLFF	TGCGCCAGCACTTCGGGAACTAATGAAAAACTGTTTTTT
TRBV7-9	-	-	TRBJ1-6	CASSYDSSNSPLHF	TGTGCCAGCAGCTATGACAGTTCTAATTCACCCCTCCACTTT
TRBV5-5	-	TRBD1	TRBJ2-6	CASSYGQGNPSSGANVLTF	TGTGCCAGCAGCTACGGACAGGGAAACCCTAGCTCTGGGGCCAACGTCCTGACTTTC
TRBV14	-	TRBD2	TRBJ2-7	CASSRDLAGRYEQYF	TGTGCCAGCAGCCGAGACCTAGCGGGGCGCTACGAGCAGTACTTC
TRBV9	-	-	TRBJ2-3	CASSFSAGTSTDTQYF	TGTGCCAGCAGCTTTTCAGCGGGTACTAGCACAGATACGCAGTATTTT
TRBV19	few	-	TRBJ2-7	CASSPTGAYEQYF	TGTGCCAGTAGCCCGACAGGTGCCTACGAGCAGTACTTC
TRBV28	-	-	TRBJ1-1	CASTTTGSGNTEAFF	TGTGCCAGCACTACTACGGGGTCGGGAAACACTGAAGCTTTCTTT
TRBV28	once	-	TRBJ2-7	CASSLRGASREQYF	TGTGCCAGCAGCCTACGTGGGGCATCACGGGAGCAGTACTTC